This TCR beta chain was identified in a study of blood T cell repertoires in COVID-19. Study-wide background: There were acute and convalescent COVID-19 samples, and they came from the United States, Italy and Spain. Nucleic acid was either cDNA or gDNA, and it came from T cells, B-cell-depleted T cells, or PBMCs.

Per the authors' pipeline: Scientists estimated how many nucleated cells there were by amplifying reference gene primers. The data were produced by immunoSEQ multiplex PCR, yet TCRdb's version contains in-frame clones alone and is incomplete. D and trimming were read from the DNA, whereas the V and J calls and clone size are those reported in that table. The sample lists some 240,000 clones; roughly 83% were seen once. Sequencing was done on a sample of peripheral blood. This TCR derives from a woman aged 80 or over with acute or convalescent COVID-19.

CDR3 residues: CASSLRDRHSPLHF. The CDR3, as DNA: TGTGCCAGCAGTTTAAGGGACAGACACTCACCCCTCCACTTT. The gene calls are TRBV27 and TRBJ1-6, with 7 bases matching TRBD1. Germline values: CDR1 MNHEY, CDR2 SMNVEV (reference sequence). The length of the CDR3 is 14 residues. The J segment lost 10 bases and the V segment lost 2 bases, leaving 5 bases of the junction unmatched.